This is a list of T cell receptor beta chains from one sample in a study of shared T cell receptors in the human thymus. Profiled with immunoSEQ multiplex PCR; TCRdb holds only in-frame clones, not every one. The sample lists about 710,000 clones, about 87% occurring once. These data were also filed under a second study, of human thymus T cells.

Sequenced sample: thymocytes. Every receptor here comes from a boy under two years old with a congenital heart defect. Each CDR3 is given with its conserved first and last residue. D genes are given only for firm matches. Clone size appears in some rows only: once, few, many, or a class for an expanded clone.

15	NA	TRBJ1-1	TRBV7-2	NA	TGTGCCAGCAGCAGCAACAGGGAAAGTGGAACTGAAGCTTTCTTT	CASSSNRESGTEAFF
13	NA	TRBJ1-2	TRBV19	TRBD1	TGTGCCAGTAGTCGGACAGGGGTTGAGGGCTACACCTTC	CASSRTGVEGYTF
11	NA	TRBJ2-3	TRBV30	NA	TGTGCCTGGAGTGTACTGGATACGCAGTATTTT	CAWSVLDTQYF
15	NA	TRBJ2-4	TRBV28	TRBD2	TGTGCCAGCAGTCCGCCAGGGAGTGAGCGGGAGAAGGTCAACTTC	CASSPPGSEREKVNF
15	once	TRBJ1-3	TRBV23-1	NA	TGCGCCAGCGCCGGGGGACCGTGCTCTGGAAACACCATATATTTT	CASAGGPCSGNTIYF
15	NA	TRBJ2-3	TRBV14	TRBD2	TGTGCCAGCTCGAAGTGGGAGGGCCCCACAGATACGCAGTATTTT	CASSKWEGPTDTQYF
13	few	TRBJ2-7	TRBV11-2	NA	TGTGCCAGCAGCTTGTATACTTCCTACGAGCAGTACTTC	CASSLYTSYEQYF
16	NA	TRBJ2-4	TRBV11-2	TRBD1	TGTGCCAGCAGCACAGGGACAGGGCTAGCCAAAAACATTCAGTACTTC	CASSTGTGLAKNIQYF
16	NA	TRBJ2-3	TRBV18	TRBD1	TGTGCCAGCTCACCACCCGGGACAGGTTTTACAGATACGCAGTATTTT	CASSPPGTGFTDTQYF
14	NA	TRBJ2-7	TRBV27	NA	TGTGCCAGCAGGGAATCGGAGGACTCCTACGAGCAGTACTTC	CASRESEDSYEQYF
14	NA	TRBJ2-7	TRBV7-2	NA	TGTGCCAGCAGCCCCCAAGGGAGGGGGATAGAGCAGTACTTC	CASSPQGRGIEQYF
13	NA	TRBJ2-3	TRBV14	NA	TGTGCCAGCAGCCAAGGGGCATCAGATACGCAGTATTTT	CASSQGASDTQYF
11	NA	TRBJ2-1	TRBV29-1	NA	TGCAGCGTTGAACTCAGGGATGAGCAGTTCTTC	CSVELRDEQFF
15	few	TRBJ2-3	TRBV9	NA	TGTGCCAGCAGCGTAGCCAACGGGTACACAGATACGCAGTATTTT	CASSVANGYTDTQYF
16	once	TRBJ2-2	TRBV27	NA	TGTGCCAGTTCGACTGTCGGACTACACAACACCGGGGAGCTGTTTTTT	CASSTVGLHNTGELFF
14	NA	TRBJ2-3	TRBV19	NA	TGTGCCAGTAGTATAGACAGTAGCACAGATACGCAGTATTTT	CASSIDSSTDTQYF
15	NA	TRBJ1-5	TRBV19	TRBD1	TGTGCCAGTAGCCAAACAGGGGCTATCAATCAGCCCCAGCATTTT	CASSQTGAINQPQHF
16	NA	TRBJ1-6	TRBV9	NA	TGTGCCAGCAGCCTCCGTAGGAGGCCCGAGGACTCCCCCCTCCACTTT	CASSLRRRPEDSPLHF
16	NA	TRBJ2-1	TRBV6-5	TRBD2	TGTGCCAGCAGTTACTCGGCGGGAGGGCCTCACAATGAGCAGTTCTTC	CASSYSAGGPHNEQFF
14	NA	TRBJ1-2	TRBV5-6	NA	TGTGCCAGCAGCCCGGAACGGGTCGGAGAGGGCTACACCTTC	CASSPERVGEGYTF
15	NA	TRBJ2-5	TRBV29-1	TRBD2	TGCAGCGTTCCAACCTTGGGACTATTCTCGGAGACCCAGTACTTC	CSVPTLGLFSETQYF
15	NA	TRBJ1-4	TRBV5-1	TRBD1	TGCGCCAGCACCCGGACAGGAGCAACTAATGAAAAACTGTTTTTT	CASTRTGATNEKLFF
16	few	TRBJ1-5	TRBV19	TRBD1	TGTGCCAGTAGCCCGAGTACACAGGGGGGCAATCAGCCCCAGCATTTT	CASSPSTQGGNQPQHF
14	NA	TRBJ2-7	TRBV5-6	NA	TGTGCCAGCAGCTTGGGATCAGGGCCCTGCGAGCAGTACTTC	CASSLGSGPCEQYF
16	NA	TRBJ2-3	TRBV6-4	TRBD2	TGTGCCAGCAGTGAAGCTAGCGGGAACCGCACAGATACGCAGTATTTT	CASSEASGNRTDTQYF
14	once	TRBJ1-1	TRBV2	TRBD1	TGTGCCAGCAGAGAGTGGGACAGTGGCACTGAAGCTTTCTTT	CASREWDSGTEAFF
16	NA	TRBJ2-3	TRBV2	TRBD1	TGTGCCAGCAGTGAAAGTGGCCAGGGGGTCACAGATTGGCAGTATTTT	CASSESGQGVTDWQYF
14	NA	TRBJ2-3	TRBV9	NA	TGTGCCAGCAGCGTAGAGGCGGGCACAGATACGCAGTATTTT	CASSVEAGTDTQYF
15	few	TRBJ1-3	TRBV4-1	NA	TGCGCCAGCAGCCAAGAGATTGGACGGAGGAACACCATATATTTT	CASSQEIGRRNTIYF
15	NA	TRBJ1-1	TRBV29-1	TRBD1	TGCAGCCTAATCCCTCCACGACAGGGAAACACTGAAGCTTTCTTT	CSLIPPRQGNTEAFF
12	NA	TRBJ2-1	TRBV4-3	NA	TGCGCCAGCAGCCAAGATAGCGATGAGCAGTTCTTC	CASSQDSDEQFF
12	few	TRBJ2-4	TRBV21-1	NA	TGTGCCAGCAGCAAACTTCAGAACATTCAGTACTTC	CASSKLQNIQYF
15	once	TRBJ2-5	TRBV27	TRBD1	TGTGCCAGCAGGACCTCAGGGGGCTGTCAAGAGACCCAGTACTTC	CASRTSGGCQETQYF
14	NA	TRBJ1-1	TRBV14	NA	TGTGCCAGCAGCCAAGCCCAGGGGTTCGGTGAAGCTTTCTTT	CASSQAQGFGEAFF
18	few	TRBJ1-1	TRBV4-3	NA	TGCGCCAGCAGCCAAGATGAGGCCGCGGACACCTTGAACACTGAAGCTTTCTTT	CASSQDEAADTLNTEAFF
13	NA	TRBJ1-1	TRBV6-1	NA	TGTGCCACCCAGCGGGGGGGGAACACTGAAGCTTTCTTT	CATQRGGNTEAFF
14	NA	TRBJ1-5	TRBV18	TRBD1	TGTGCCAGCTCACCCGGGACAGGGGGCCAGCCCCAGCATTTT	CASSPGTGGQPQHF
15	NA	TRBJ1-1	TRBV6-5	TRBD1	TGTGCCAGCAGTCCCCGGACAGGGGAGAACACTGAAGCTTTCTTT	CASSPRTGENTEAFF
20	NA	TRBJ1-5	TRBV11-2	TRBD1	TGTGCCAGCAGCTTAGAGGCTCCTGGACAGGGGGCCCCGAGCAATCAGCCCCAGCATTTT	CASSLEAPGQGAPSNQPQHF
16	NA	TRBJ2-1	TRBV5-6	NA	TGTGCCAGCAGCCGTGGAAGAGTGGAGCTGAGGGGGGAGCAGTTCTTC	CASSRGRVELRGEQFF
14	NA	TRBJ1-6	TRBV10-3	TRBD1	TGTGCCATCAGTGAGCCGACAGGGGATTCACCCCTCCACTTT	CAISEPTGDSPLHF
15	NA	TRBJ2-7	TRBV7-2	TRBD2	TGTGCCAGCAGCTTAGTCGCGGGGGGCTCCTACGAGCAGTACTTC	CASSLVAGGSYEQYF
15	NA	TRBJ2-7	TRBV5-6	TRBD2	TGTGCCAGCAGCAACGAGCGGGGAAGGGCCTACGAGCAGTACTTC	CASSNERGRAYEQYF
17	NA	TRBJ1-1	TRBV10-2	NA	TGCGCCAGCAGTGACCCCGACAAGCCAGGCATGAACACTGAAGCTTTCTTT	CASSDPDKPGMNTEAFF
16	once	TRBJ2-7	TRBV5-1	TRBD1	TGCGCCAGCAGCTGGACGGACAGGGGAGGGTCCTACGAGCAGTACTTC	CASSWTDRGGSYEQYF